This TCR beta chain was identified in a study of identical twins. Germline V lookup: CDR1 SEHNR, CDR2 FQNEAQ (reference sequence). The CDR3 contains 15 residues. V was cut by 5 bases and J by 7 bases, with 20 bases left in between. Study findings and constraints: The study found weaker excess twin sharing in beta out-of-frame sequences.

From the 5' RACE reads, TCRdb called clonotypes with MiXCR, one entry per CDR3 protein. The table has about 190,000 distinct CDR3 sequences, 15% to 20% seen once; the top ten hold around 40%. As to this clonotype: The target antigen is unknown.

This same sample was also taken into another study, of T cells expressing NK-cell markers. That source reports: HCMV seropositivity marked seven of the eight sequenced donors; one was seronegative.

The source is a woman younger than 30 in good health. Specimen: CD8+ T cells sorted from blood. V is TRBV7-9 and J is TRBJ2-5, with D perhaps assigned TRBD1 or TRBD2 (5 bases each). The DNA of the CDR3 is TGTGCCAGCAGCCCAAAGGACCTTACTGGGGGGACCCAGTACTTC. It yields the protein CASSPKDLTGGTQYF.